This TCR beta chain was retrieved from a study of blood T cell repertoires in COVID-19. Study-level background: The United States, Italy and Spain supplied acute and convalescent COVID-19 samples. Sample material is recorded as cDNA or gDNA derived from T cells, B-cell-depleted T cells, or PBMCs.

Sequencing was performed with immunoSEQ multiplex PCR; in TCRdb, only in-frame clones are kept and a portion is missing. Of roughly 49,000 clones listed, around 80% are singletons. Germline lookup yields CDR1 MNHEY and CDR2 SMNVEV (reference sequence). Unmatched junction bases numbered 6, after V lost 6 bases and J lost 5 bases. The CDR3 has 15 residues. This clonotype was obtained from a man aged 40-50 years with acute or convalescent COVID-19. The rearrangement links TRBV27 to TRBJ2-1; 11 bases map to TRBD2. Source material: peripheral blood. The CDR3 nucleotides are TGTGCCAGCAGACCTAGCGGGAGGCCCCACAATGAGCAGTTCTTC. It translates to CASRPSGRPHNEQFF.